This entry concerns a single TCR beta chain. This entry comes from a study of blood T cell repertoires in COVID-19. V was shortened by 3 bases and J by 3 bases, with 11 bases between the two germline ends. Per germline, CDR1 SEHNR and CDR2 FQNEAQ (reference sequence). The CDR3 extends over 14 amino acids. Assay: immunoSEQ multiplex PCR; the TCRdb copy retains only in-frame clones and omits some. The sample shows about 100,000 clones, approximately 85% of them seen only once. Sequencing used peripheral blood. V is TRBV7-9 and J is TRBJ1-2; a weak D match, TRBD1 (5 bases). The sequence was obtained from a human donor in a cohort sampled during active COVID-19. CDR3 DNA sequence: TGTGCCAGCAGCTTCAGGGAACCCTACTATGGCTACACCTTC. Its translation is CASSFREPYYGYTF.